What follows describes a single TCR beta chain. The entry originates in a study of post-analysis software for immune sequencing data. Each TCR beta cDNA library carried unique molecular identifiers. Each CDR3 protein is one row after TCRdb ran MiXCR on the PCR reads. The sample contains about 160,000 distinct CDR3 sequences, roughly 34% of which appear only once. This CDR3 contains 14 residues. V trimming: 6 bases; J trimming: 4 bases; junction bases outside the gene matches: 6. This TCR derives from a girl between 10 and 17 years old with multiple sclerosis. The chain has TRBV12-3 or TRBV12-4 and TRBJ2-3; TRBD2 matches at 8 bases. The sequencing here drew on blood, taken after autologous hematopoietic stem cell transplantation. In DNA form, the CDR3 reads TGTGCCAGCAGGTCGGGACTAGGACCAGATACGCAGTATTTT. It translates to CASRSGLGPDTQYF.